Listed below are T cell receptor beta chains from one sample, sequenced in a study of blood T cell repertoires in COVID-19. Assay used: immunoSEQ multiplex PCR; TCRdb lists only in-frame clones, some missing. The sample holds more than 200,000 clones; over 75% are singletons and the top ten take around 7.4%. Sequences were obtained from PBMCs or T cells enriched from blood (not recorded which). Source of these receptors: a middle-aged woman with acute COVID-19. The CDR3 runs from the conserved cysteine through the conserved F or W. Fields, in order: V gene, clone size, D gene, J gene, CDR3 DNA, CDR3 protein. D genes are given only for firm matches. Clone size, where shown, is once, few, many, or a class for clones that have expanded.

v_gene: TRBV19
abundance: few
d_gene: TRBD2
j_gene: TRBJ2-3
CDR3nt: TGTGCCAGTAGTCAGCGGGATGGCACAGATACGCAGTATTTT
CDR3aa: CASSQRDGTDTQYF

v_gene: TRBV28
abundance: .
d_gene: TRBD2
j_gene: TRBJ2-7
CDR3nt: TGTGCCAGCAGTTTATTAACTAGCGGGGGAACCTACGAGCAGTACTTC
CDR3aa: CASSLLTSGGTYEQYF

v_gene: TRBV19
abundance: once
d_gene: .
j_gene: TRBJ1-2
CDR3nt: TGTGCCAGTAGTATAGGGGCAAATAACTATGGCTACACCTTC
CDR3aa: CASSIGANNYGYTF

v_gene: TRBV19
abundance: .
d_gene: .
j_gene: TRBJ2-7
CDR3nt: TGTGCCAGTAGTAATCCCGGGATCGCCTACGAGCAGTACTTC
CDR3aa: CASSNPGIAYEQYF

v_gene: TRBV5-6
abundance: once
d_gene: TRBD1
j_gene: TRBJ1-1
CDR3nt: TGTGCCAGCAACGAGAGCCGGGACAGGGCTACCAACACTGAAGCTTTCTTT
CDR3aa: CASNESRDRATNTEAFF

v_gene: TRBV25-1
abundance: .
d_gene: .
j_gene: TRBJ1-5
CDR3nt: TGTGCCAGCAGGGAGGGAAGGGAGCCCCAGCATTTT
CDR3aa: CASREGREPQHF

v_gene: TRBV5-1
abundance: .
d_gene: .
j_gene: TRBJ2-2
CDR3nt: TGCGCCAGCAGCTCCGGGACAACTAACACCGGGGAGCTGTTTTTT
CDR3aa: CASSSGTTNTGELFF

v_gene: TRBV5-1
abundance: many
d_gene: TRBD1
j_gene: TRBJ1-6
CDR3nt: TGCGCCAGCAGCTTGACAGGGGCCGATTCACCCCTCCACTTT
CDR3aa: CASSLTGADSPLHF

v_gene: TRBV10-1
abundance: .
d_gene: .
j_gene: TRBJ1-2
CDR3nt: TGCGCCAGCAGTGAGTCAGGGGCTGGTGGTGGCTACACCTTC
CDR3aa: CASSESGAGGGYTF

v_gene: TRBV2
abundance: .
d_gene: TRBD1
j_gene: TRBJ2-1
CDR3nt: TGTGCCAGCAGTCCGGACAGGGTGGATGGTGAGCAGTTCTTC
CDR3aa: CASSPDRVDGEQFF

v_gene: TRBV19
abundance: .
d_gene: TRBD1
j_gene: TRBJ1-2
CDR3nt: TGTGCCAGTAGTATCCCCGGGACAGGGATAGGCACCTTC
CDR3aa: CASSIPGTGIGTF

v_gene: TRBV19
abundance: .
d_gene: TRBD1
j_gene: TRBJ1-5
CDR3nt: TGTGCCAGTAGTACCCAGGGGGCAAGTCAGCCCCAGCATTTT
CDR3aa: CASSTQGASQPQHF

v_gene: TRBV18
abundance: .
d_gene: .
j_gene: TRBJ1-1
CDR3nt: TGTGCCAGCTCACCACTCGGACAGAACACTGAAGCTTTCTTT
CDR3aa: CASSPLGQNTEAFF

v_gene: TRBV9
abundance: few
d_gene: TRBD1
j_gene: TRBJ1-5
CDR3nt: TGTGCCAGCAGCGTAGAAGGGGGCACTCAGCCCCAGCATTTT
CDR3aa: CASSVEGGTQPQHF

v_gene: TRBV7-8
abundance: .
d_gene: TRBD1
j_gene: TRBJ1-4
CDR3nt: TGTGCCAGCAGCTCCACAGGGGGCGGTGAAAAACTGTTTTTT
CDR3aa: CASSSTGGGEKLFF

v_gene: TRBV6-4
abundance: .
d_gene: .
j_gene: TRBJ1-3
CDR3nt: TGTGCCAATCCGACGGGGGAGGGAACCGGAAACACCATATATTTT
CDR3aa: CANPTGEGTGNTIYF

v_gene: TRBV5-1
abundance: .
d_gene: .
j_gene: TRBJ2-1
CDR3nt: TGCGCCAGCAGCCCGGCCCAGGGCTCCTACAATGAGCAGTTCTTC
CDR3aa: CASSPAQGSYNEQFF

v_gene: TRBV27
abundance: .
d_gene: .
j_gene: TRBJ2-7
CDR3nt: TGTGCCAGCAGTTTGGGCCGATCATCCTACGAGCAGTACTTC
CDR3aa: CASSLGRSSYEQYF

v_gene: TRBV7-8
abundance: .
d_gene: .
j_gene: TRBJ1-4
CDR3nt: TGTGCCAGCAGCCCGAAGACCCAAATGGGGGGAAAACTGTTTTTT
CDR3aa: CASSPKTQMGGKLFF

v_gene: TRBV4-2
abundance: few
d_gene: TRBD2
j_gene: TRBJ2-5
CDR3nt: TGTGCCAGCAGCTTAGCGGGGGGGGTGACCCAGTACTTC
CDR3aa: CASSLAGGVTQYF

v_gene: TRBV24-1
abundance: .
d_gene: .
j_gene: TRBJ1-2
CDR3nt: TGTGCCACCAGTGCACCCCATATAGGTTTCGGGAATAACTATGGCTACACCTTC
CDR3aa: CATSAPHIGFGNNYGYTF

v_gene: TRBV7-8
abundance: .
d_gene: .
j_gene: TRBJ2-1
CDR3nt: TGTGCCAGCAGCTTAGCGCCCAGGGGTCCCCCCTACAATGAGCAGTTCTTC
CDR3aa: CASSLAPRGPPYNEQFF

v_gene: TRBV6-5
abundance: .
d_gene: TRBD1
j_gene: TRBJ1-6
CDR3nt: TGTGCCACCCCTCAAGGGACAGGGGATTCACCCCTCCACTTT
CDR3aa: CATPQGTGDSPLHF

v_gene: TRBV7-9
abundance: once
d_gene: TRBD2
j_gene: TRBJ2-2
CDR3nt: TGTGCCAGCAGGACCCCAGCTGACGGGCGGGGGTGGAACACCGGGGAGCTGTTTTTT
CDR3aa: CASRTPADGRGWNTGELFF

v_gene: TRBV3-1/TRBV3-2
abundance: .
d_gene: TRBD1
j_gene: TRBJ1-6
CDR3nt: TGTGCCAGCAGCCAACGGGACAGGGTTTCACCCCTCCACTTT
CDR3aa: CASSQRDRVSPLHF

v_gene: TRBV2
abundance: once
d_gene: TRBD1
j_gene: TRBJ2-7
CDR3nt: TGTGCCAGCAGTGCTAGGAGGACAGGGGGCGAGCAGTACTTC
CDR3aa: CASSARRTGGEQYF

v_gene: TRBV7-2
abundance: .
d_gene: TRBD2
j_gene: TRBJ2-2
CDR3nt: TGTGCCAGCAGGAAGGCGGGAGCCACCGGGGAGCTGTTTTTT
CDR3aa: CASRKAGATGELFF

v_gene: TRBV6-5
abundance: .
d_gene: TRBD1
j_gene: TRBJ1-1
CDR3nt: TGTGCCACTAGAGACAGGGATCGCATAGACACTGAAGCTTTCTTT
CDR3aa: CATRDRDRIDTEAFF

v_gene: TRBV5-4
abundance: .
d_gene: .
j_gene: TRBJ2-1
CDR3nt: TGTGCCAGCAGCTTGCCCGGGTACAATGAGCAGTTCTTC
CDR3aa: CASSLPGYNEQFF

v_gene: TRBV4-1
abundance: .
d_gene: TRBD2
j_gene: TRBJ2-5
CDR3nt: TGCGCCAGCAGCCAAGGTTCCGGGGGGGCCCGGGAGACCCAGTACTTC
CDR3aa: CASSQGSGGARETQYF

v_gene: TRBV2
abundance: few
d_gene: .
j_gene: TRBJ1-4
CDR3nt: TGTGCCAGCAGTGGGCAACAGGGAGAAAAACTGTTTTTT
CDR3aa: CASSGQQGEKLFF

v_gene: TRBV7-8
abundance: .
d_gene: TRBD1
j_gene: TRBJ1-4
CDR3nt: TGTGCCAGCAGCCGGAGGGACAGGGGGTTGTCTAATGAAAAACTGTTTTTT
CDR3aa: CASSRRDRGLSNEKLFF

v_gene: TRBV6-2/TRBV6-3
abundance: .
d_gene: TRBD2
j_gene: TRBJ2-1
CDR3nt: TGTGCCAGCAGCCGCGCTCTAGCGGGGGGCAGGGAGCAGTTCTTC
CDR3aa: CASSRALAGGREQFF

v_gene: TRBV5-1
abundance: .
d_gene: .
j_gene: TRBJ1-1
CDR3nt: TGCGCCAGCAGCTTGGTGGGTGCGGGGGAAGCTTTCTTT
CDR3aa: CASSLVGAGEAFF

v_gene: TRBV6-5
abundance: .
d_gene: TRBD1
j_gene: TRBJ2-7
CDR3nt: TGTGCCAGCACCACGACAGGGAGCTACGAGCAGTACTTC
CDR3aa: CASTTTGSYEQYF

v_gene: TRBV5-6
abundance: .
d_gene: TRBD1
j_gene: TRBJ2-7
CDR3nt: TGTGCCAGCAGCTCGGACAGGGGACAATACGAGCAGTACTTC
CDR3aa: CASSSDRGQYEQYF

v_gene: TRBV19
abundance: .
d_gene: .
j_gene: TRBJ1-1
CDR3nt: TGTGCCAGTAGTATAGCCCAGGGTAACACTGAAGCTTTCTTT
CDR3aa: CASSIAQGNTEAFF

v_gene: TRBV2
abundance: .
d_gene: TRBD1
j_gene: TRBJ2-7
CDR3nt: TGTGCCAGCAGTGACCCCCAGGGGGCCTCCTACGAGCAGTACTTC
CDR3aa: CASSDPQGASYEQYF

v_gene: TRBV6-1
abundance: .
d_gene: .
j_gene: TRBJ1-5
CDR3nt: TGTGCCAGCAGTGACGGGGGTCGAGGGATCAATCAGCCCCAGCATTTT
CDR3aa: CASSDGGRGINQPQHF

v_gene: TRBV19
abundance: .
d_gene: TRBD1
j_gene: TRBJ2-7
CDR3nt: TGTGCCAGTTCTTACGGGACAGGGAACTACGAGCAGTACTTC
CDR3aa: CASSYGTGNYEQYF

v_gene: TRBV28
abundance: .
d_gene: TRBD1
j_gene: TRBJ2-2
CDR3nt: TGTGCCAGCAGTCGATGGGACAGCTCGAACACCGGGGAGCTGTTTTTT
CDR3aa: CASSRWDSSNTGELFF

v_gene: TRBV7-3
abundance: .
d_gene: .
j_gene: TRBJ2-3
CDR3nt: TGTGCCAGCAGCTCAAGGGGGACCCCAGATACGCAGTATTTT
CDR3aa: CASSSRGTPDTQYF

v_gene: TRBV5-1
abundance: .
d_gene: .
j_gene: TRBJ2-7
CDR3nt: TGCGCCAGCAGCTTGCCGACCAATCCGGGACTCAGAACCTACGAGCAGTACTTC
CDR3aa: CASSLPTNPGLRTYEQYF

v_gene: TRBV3-1/TRBV3-2
abundance: .
d_gene: TRBD1
j_gene: TRBJ2-3
CDR3nt: TGTGCCAGCAGCCAAACCGGGACAGGGGTGGCAGATACGCAGTATTTT
CDR3aa: CASSQTGTGVADTQYF

v_gene: TRBV19
abundance: .
d_gene: .
j_gene: TRBJ1-4
CDR3nt: TGTGCCAGTAGTATTGGGACAAGCATTAATGAAAAACTGTTTTTT
CDR3aa: CASSIGTSINEKLFF

v_gene: TRBV29-1
abundance: .
d_gene: TRBD1
j_gene: TRBJ2-5
CDR3nt: TGCAGCGTTGATAAGGGGACAGGGGGCGCGAAGACCCAGTACTTC
CDR3aa: CSVDKGTGGAKTQYF

v_gene: TRBV3-1/TRBV3-2
abundance: .
d_gene: .
j_gene: TRBJ1-4
CDR3nt: TGTGCCAGCAGCCAAGTAGCCCAGCGGGGTGAAAAACTGTTTTTT
CDR3aa: CASSQVAQRGEKLFF

v_gene: TRBV4-3
abundance: .
d_gene: .
j_gene: TRBJ2-7
CDR3nt: TGCGCCAGCAGCCAAGAAGCTGCTTGGGGGGTGAGGGAGCAGTACTTC
CDR3aa: CASSQEAAWGVREQYF

v_gene: TRBV5-1
abundance: .
d_gene: .
j_gene: TRBJ2-1
CDR3nt: TGCGCCAGCAGCCATGGACGGACGTCGAGGGGGTACAATGAGCAGTTCTTC
CDR3aa: CASSHGRTSRGYNEQFF

v_gene: TRBV19
abundance: .
d_gene: .
j_gene: TRBJ1-1
CDR3nt: TGTGCCAGTAGTATTGTCACGAGTGAAGCTTTCTTT
CDR3aa: CASSIVTSEAFF

v_gene: TRBV7-2
abundance: .
d_gene: TRBD1
j_gene: TRBJ2-7
CDR3nt: TGTGCCAGCACCTTGGGACAGGGGGCCTACGAGCAGTACTTC
CDR3aa: CASTLGQGAYEQYF

v_gene: TRBV20-1
abundance: .
d_gene: .
j_gene: TRBJ1-3
CDR3nt: TGCAGTGCTAGTCCTCAGGTAGCTGGAAACACCATATATTTT
CDR3aa: CSASPQVAGNTIYF

v_gene: TRBV4-1
abundance: .
d_gene: .
j_gene: TRBJ1-1
CDR3nt: TGCGCCAGCAGCCAAGATCTGGGGAGGGCTCCCACTGAAGCTTTCTTT
CDR3aa: CASSQDLGRAPTEAFF

v_gene: TRBV6-5
abundance: .
d_gene: TRBD1
j_gene: TRBJ1-1
CDR3nt: TGTGCCAGCAGGAACCCGGGACAGGGGAACACTGAAGCTTTCTTT
CDR3aa: CASRNPGQGNTEAFF

v_gene: TRBV5-1
abundance: .
d_gene: .
j_gene: TRBJ2-7
CDR3nt: TGCGCCAGCAGCCCGACAGGAGAGGGCTACGAGCAGTACTTC
CDR3aa: CASSPTGEGYEQYF

v_gene: TRBV30
abundance: once
d_gene: .
j_gene: TRBJ1-1
CDR3nt: TGTGCCTGGAGAGGGGGGGGAAGAGCTTTCTTT
CDR3aa: CAWRGGGRAFF

v_gene: TRBV6-5
abundance: .
d_gene: .
j_gene: TRBJ2-1
CDR3nt: TGTGCCAGCAGCACGTGGGGGCCCCACAATGAGCAGTTCTTC
CDR3aa: CASSTWGPHNEQFF

v_gene: TRBV5-4
abundance: .
d_gene: .
j_gene: TRBJ2-1
CDR3nt: TGTGCCAGCAGCTTGGGGACAGCATCTTCCTACAATGAGCAGTTCTTC
CDR3aa: CASSLGTASSYNEQFF

v_gene: TRBV19
abundance: .
d_gene: .
j_gene: TRBJ1-4
CDR3nt: TGTGCCAGTAGTATTTCTACAGGGCAGGCTAATGAAAAACTGTTTTTT
CDR3aa: CASSISTGQANEKLFF